This TCR beta chain was obtained from a study of T cell responses to AZD1222 COVID-19 vaccine (dated by TCRdb to the early 2020s). In terms of the full investigation: AZD1222 recipients with second doses at about 4 weeks or about 12 weeks were pooled, because spike-specific TCR depth and breadth did not differ between schedules. TCR sequencing covered more than 230 trial participants: 200 to 210 given two doses of AZD1222 and some 25 given two doses of MenACWY control vaccine. Trial participants were enrolled into age subgroups of 18-55, 56-69 and 70-plus years, which contained approximately 150, 28 and 58 TCR-sequenced participants, respectively. The paper as a whole reports these results and caveats: Reportedly, almost half of the unique spike-specific TCRs recognized epitopes lying outside the regions that are mutated in the B.1.351 and B.1.1.7 variants. Conclusions about previously exposed vaccinees are limited, since just six AZD1222 recipients were seropositive for SARS-CoV-2 at baseline. In the small 56-69-year group, the increase in depth fell short of significance, most likely because of low power. After two AZD1222 doses, spike-specific TCR breadth and depth were significantly higher than at day 0 and than in MenACWY recipients. No day 14 peak-response samples were available, so repertoires were characterized only after the peak T cell response. Participants were mostly white British, with more females than males. The authors suggested clonal diversity may have been underestimated. The whole spike protein was spanned by vaccine-associated CD4 TCRs, and dominant responses were seen in regions 160-218 and 743-854.

Interpreted using the paper, the time point label stands for: baseline before first vaccination. Samples from vaccinated people were obtained from the UK trials COV001 and COV002, which included a single-blind randomized controlled phase 2/3 trial of AZD1222 (ChAdOx1 nCoV-19) in healthy adults. For TCRbeta chain sequencing, PBMC samples were collected from trial participants at day 0 and at day 28 after the second dose. Turning to this clone: It lacks a known antigen. No clone much larger than this one lies a single base away; base qualities are absent.

The germline V end is reduced by 10 bases and the J end by 3 bases; junction bases left unmatched: 6. In the germline V gene (reference sequence), CDR1 corresponds to LNHDA and CDR2 to SQIVND. The CDR3 starts with the cysteine, ends with the phenylalanine, and has 13 residues. Only the CDR3 part of the read is kept: 39 bases, read in frame from the first base. The CDR3 regions of human TCRbeta chains were analyzed by immunosequencing. The authors' pipeline ran thus. TCRs in the repertoires were matched against a reference library of SARS-CoV-2-specific TCRs that had been generated with the MIRA antigen-specificity platform. Breadth meant the fraction of unique TCRs that were SARS-CoV-2-associated, whereas depth meant the fraction of total T cells that were SARS-CoV-2-associated. Using the MIRA data, each spike-specific TCR was mapped to the spike region that the TCR reacts to and placed in a CD4 or CD8 class. Log10-transformed breadth and depth values were compared by one-way ANOVA with Sidak's multiple comparisons tests. This is the immuneACCESS table as TCRdb keeps it, with only in-frame sequences that have V and J called. A part of the clones is gone; compared with another copy, unresolved V genes explain less than half, and the rest is unexplained. V, J and clone size reflect that table, while D and trimming were determined from the DNA. Present in this sample are 95,000 to 150,000 clones, roughly 88% of which were seen just once. The ten largest account for less than 8% of the sample.

The sequence is built from TRBV19 and TRBJ1-5, with 7 central nucleotides matching TRBD1. The specimen comprised peripheral blood, sampled on day 0 of AZD1222 vaccination. This TCR came from an adult in good health. The CDR3 has the sequence CATWGQINQPQHF. The nucleotide sequence is TGTGCCACTTGGGGACAGATCAATCAGCCCCAGCATTTT.